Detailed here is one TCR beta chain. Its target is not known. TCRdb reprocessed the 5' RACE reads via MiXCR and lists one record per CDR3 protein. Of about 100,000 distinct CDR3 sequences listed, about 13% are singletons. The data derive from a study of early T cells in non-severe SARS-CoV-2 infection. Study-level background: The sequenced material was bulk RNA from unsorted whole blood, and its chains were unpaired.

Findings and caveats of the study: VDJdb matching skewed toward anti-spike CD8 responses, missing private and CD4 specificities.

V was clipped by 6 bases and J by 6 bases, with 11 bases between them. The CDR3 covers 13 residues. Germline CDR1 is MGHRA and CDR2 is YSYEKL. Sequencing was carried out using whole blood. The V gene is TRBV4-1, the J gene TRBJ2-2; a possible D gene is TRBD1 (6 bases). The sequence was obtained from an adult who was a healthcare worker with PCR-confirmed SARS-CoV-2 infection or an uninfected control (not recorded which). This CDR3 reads CASSSAGAGELFF. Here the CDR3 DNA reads TGCGCCAGCAGTTCTGCAGGGGCCGGGGAGCTGTTTTTT.